The 5 T cell receptor beta chains below were found in one sample sequenced in a study of beta chain features in type 1 diabetes. Points from the study as a whole: Patients with Type 1 diabetes showed moderately but significantly shorter TCRB CDR3s in all four CD4+ subsets.

These TCRs' antigens remain unknown. Every isolated RNA sample was fully reverse transcribed, so sequencing captured expressed TCRB transcripts. Assay: immunoSEQ multiplex PCR; the TCRdb copy retains only in-frame clones and omits some. The sample shows about 150,000 clones, roughly 9% of them seen only once. The sample was central memory CD4+ T cells from blood. The source of these receptors is a woman younger than 45 with type 1 diabetes.

In this sample, this clone turned up a few times. The chain links TRBV5-6 to TRBJ2-2; TRBD1 is a possible D gene (5 bases). V lost 3 bases and J 1 base, leaving 7 bases between the germline ends. Germline V gene sequence: CDR1 SGHDT, CDR2 YYEEEE. This CDR3 contains 14 residues. This CDR3 reads CASSYTGNTGELFF. The CDR3 DNA follows: TGTGCCAGCAGCTATACAGGGAACACCGGGGAGCTGTTTTTT.

The rearrangement links TRBV9 to TRBJ2-1; 7 bases map to TRBD2. Germline trimming cut 0 bases from V and 9 bases from J; bases unmatched to any gene: 0. The CDR3 has 12 amino acids. Germline lookup yields CDR1 SGDLS and CDR2 YYNGEE. The CDR3 sequence: CASSVGEGEQFF. The CDR3, as DNA: TGTGCCAGCAGCGTAGGGGAGGGTGAGCAGTTCTTC.

This clone was found a few times. The gene calls are TRBV13 and TRBJ2-4, with a tentative D call TRBD1 (8 bases). Trimming cost V 6 bases and J 8 bases, with 17 bases left between them. This CDR3 comprises 14 residues. CDR1 is PRHDT and CDR2 is FYEKMQ in the germline V gene (reference sequence). CDR3: CASREWTGRDIQYF. The CDR3 coding sequence is TGTGCCAGCAGGGAATGGACAGGGAGGGACATTCAGTACTTC.

There are a few counts of this clone. This chain uses TRBV2 with TRBJ2-7; 7 bases fit TRBD2. This CDR3 comprises 13 residues. The germline CDR1 and CDR2 sequences are SNHLY and FYNNEI. The ends lost 7 bases at V and 0 bases at J; junction bases unmatched: 3. The CDR3 coding sequence is TGTGCCAGCACGGGGGGTAGCTCCTACGAGCAGTACTTC. It specifies CASTGGSSYEQYF.

J is TRBJ2-3 and V is TRBV2; D unresolved. This CDR3 spans 15 amino acids. Germline values: CDR1 SNHLY, CDR2 FYNNEI. Trimming removed 3 bases from V and 3 bases from J, with 13 bases in between. In nucleotides, the CDR3 is TGTGCCAGCAGTGACGTTCAGGATAGAACAGATACGCAGTATTTT. Translating it yields CASSDVQDRTDTQYF.